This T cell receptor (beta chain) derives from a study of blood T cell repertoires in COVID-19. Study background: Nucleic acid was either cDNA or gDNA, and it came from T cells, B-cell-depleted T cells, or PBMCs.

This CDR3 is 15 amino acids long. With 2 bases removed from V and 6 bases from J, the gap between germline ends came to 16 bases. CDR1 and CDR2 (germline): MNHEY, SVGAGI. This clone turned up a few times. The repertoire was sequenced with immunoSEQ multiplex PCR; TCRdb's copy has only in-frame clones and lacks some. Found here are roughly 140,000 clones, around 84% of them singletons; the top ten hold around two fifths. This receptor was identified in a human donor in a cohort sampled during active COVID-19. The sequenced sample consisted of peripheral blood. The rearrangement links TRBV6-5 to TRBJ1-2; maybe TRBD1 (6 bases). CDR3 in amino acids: CASSYKPSGENGYTF. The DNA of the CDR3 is TGTGCCAGCAGTTACAAACCGTCAGGGGAGAATGGCTACACCTTC.